This T cell receptor (beta chain) was profiled in a study of T-cell reconstitution after alpha-beta-depleted transplantation in children. The study's findings and limits: As was reported, about two months after transplant, alpha-beta T cells came from several hundred expanded graft clones. Hyperexpanded clones declined; after one year, newly produced T cells mostly supplied diversity. Recipient T cells and thymic progenitors that survived were the source of the high TCRbeta diversity seen at day 60 in some patients.

In the case of this clonotype: As yet, its antigen is unknown.

The V gene end was trimmed by 11 bases and the J gene end by 0 bases; junction bases not matched to a gene: 15. The V gene's germline CDR1 is ENHRY and CDR2 SYGVKD. The CDR3 loop spans 17 amino acids. The TCRbeta library was prepared with unique molecular identifiers. TCRdb called the PCR reads again in MiXCR, with one record for every CDR3 protein. Among 800,000 to 1,000,000 distinct CDR3 sequences listed, roughly 31% were seen once. Source: PBMCs, mostly from graft donor cells, taken 360 days after TCRalphabeta/CD19-depleted stem cell transplant. The source of this sequence is a boy under two years old who had a stem cell transplant for SCID, so the T cells may come from the graft donor. The chain carries TRBV10-3 and TRBJ1-3, with 8 bases fitting TRBD1. This chain's CDR3 is CALASVAGGLSGNTIYF. In DNA, the CDR3 is TGTGCCCTAGCGAGTGTGGCAGGGGGCCTCTCTGGAAACACCATATATTTT.